Shown below are 2 T cell receptor beta chains from a single sample sequenced in a study of shared clonotypes between healthy human individuals. Only in-frame clones appear in the TCRdb table, and some are missing; sequencing was by immunoSEQ multiplex PCR. The repertoire holds around 2,000,000 clones, with approximately 95% as singletons. CD45RO-negative, CCR7-positively selected cells formed the naive CD8 fraction, excluding terminally differentiated effector memory CD45RA+ cells. Material for sequencing was naive CD8+ T cells sorted from blood. These receptors originate from a man aged 18-30 years in good health.

The chain combines TRBV6-5 with TRBJ1-1, with D maybe TRBD1 (5 bases). Germline loops: CDR1 MNHEY, CDR2 SVGAGI. This CDR3 region has 15 residues. Trimming pared 5 bases from V and 0 bases from J, leaving 13 bases between. The CDR3 DNA sequence: TGTGCCAGCAGTCTGGGGCAAGGGGTGAACACTGAAGCTTTCTTT. Translated, it gives CASSLGQGVNTEAFF.

This clone was picked up one time. This chain connects TRBV2 to TRBJ2-7; D perhaps matches TRBD1 (6 bases). V was shortened by 4 bases and J by 0 bases, with 13 bases between the two germline ends. CDR3 length equals 15 residues. Germline-derived CDR1 and CDR2 are SNHLY and FYNNEI. CDR3: CASSAYGTTSYEQYF. The CDR3 DNA reads as TGTGCCAGCAGTGCGTACGGGACAACCTCCTACGAGCAGTACTTC. The whole variable domain, remainder taken from reference TRBV2 and TRBJ2-7, is EPEVTQTPSHQVTQMGQEVILRCVPISNHLYFYWYRQILGQKVEFLVSFYNNEISEKSEIFDDQFSVERPDGSNFTLKIRSTKLEDSAMYFCASSAYGTTSYEQYFGPGTRLTVT.